There are a few counts of the clone carrying this T cell receptor (beta chain). Its antigen remains unknown. TCRdb called the 5' RACE reads again in MiXCR, with one record for every CDR3 protein. This table has 300,000 to 400,000 distinct CDR3 sequences, 20% to 25% appearing once. These data belong to a study of CD8 T cells in ankylosing spondylitis. Whole-study findings and limits: Peripheral blood held disease-linked clones only at relatively low frequency, and these were CD8+. Ankylosing spondylitis blood appeared to be characterized by a TCR beta motif of about 8 highly homologous variants.

The CDR3 runs 13 residues. Trimming at V came to 5 bases and at J to 7 bases, leaving 7 bases not matched to a gene. Sequenced material: blood, either unsorted or a sorted T cell fraction (not recorded which). The rearrangement uses TRBV12-3 or TRBV12-4 and TRBJ2-7, with 8 bases that match TRBD2. The sequence was collected from a male donor with ankylosing spondylitis or in good health (not recorded which). The CDR3 nucleotides are TGTGCCAGCAGTCCGGGGGGGCCGGGGGAGCAGTACTTC. It codes for CASSPGGPGEQYF.